This T cell receptor beta chain was sequenced for a study of OX40 agonist ivuxolimab in advanced cancers. Study-level background: The dose-escalation cohort had hepatocellular carcinoma, melanoma, renal cell or head and neck cancer. It was permissible to have had prior anti-PD-1, anti-PD-L1 or anti-CTLA-4 therapy, and around 40% had some.

Regarding this clone: The antigen remains undetermined.

Patients were excluded for autoimmune disease history or systemic immunosuppression. Germline assignment: CDR1 SGHRS and CDR2 YFSETQ. The CDR3 runs to 15 residues. The V gene end was trimmed by 0 bases and the J gene end by 4 bases; junction bases not matched to a gene: 3. Overall study results and limits: Those patients achieving a partial response at 0.1-3.0 mg/kg showed among the lowest clonal expansion.

Sequenced by immunoSEQ multiplex PCR; TCRdb stores in-frame clones only, minus some. This table holds approximately 70,000 clones, roughly four fifths found once. Sequencing was performed on CD4+ or CD8+ T cells sorted from blood, taken in a trial of the OX40 agonist ivuxolimab. This rearrangement joins TRBV5-1 to TRBJ1-4, with 7 bases identical to TRBD1. The origin of this receptor is an adult with an advanced solid tumor such as melanoma, head and neck, liver or kidney cancer. The CDR3 region has the DNA TGCGCCAGCAGCTTGGGAACAGGGGTTAATGAAAAACTGTTTTTT. This codes for CASSLGTGVNEKLFF.